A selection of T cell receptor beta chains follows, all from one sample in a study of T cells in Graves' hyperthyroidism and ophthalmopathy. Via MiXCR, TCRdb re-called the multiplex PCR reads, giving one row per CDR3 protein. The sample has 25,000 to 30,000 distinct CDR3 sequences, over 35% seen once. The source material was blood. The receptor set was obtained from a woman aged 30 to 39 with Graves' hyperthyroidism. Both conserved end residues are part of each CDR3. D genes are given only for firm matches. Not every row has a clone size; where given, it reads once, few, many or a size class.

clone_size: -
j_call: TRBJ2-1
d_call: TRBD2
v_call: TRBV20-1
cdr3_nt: TGCAGTGCTTCACTAGCGGCGGGCTCCCATGAGCAGTTCTTC
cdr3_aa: CSASLAAGSHEQFF

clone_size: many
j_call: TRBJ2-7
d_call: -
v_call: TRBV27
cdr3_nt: TGTGCCAGCAGTCCGGAGGGACTGGGTATCTACGAGCAGTACTTC
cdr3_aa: CASSPEGLGIYEQYF

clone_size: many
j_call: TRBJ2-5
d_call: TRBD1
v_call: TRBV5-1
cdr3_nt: TGCGCCAGCAGCTCTGACAGGGAGACCGGGGAGACCCAGTACTTC
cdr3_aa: CASSSDRETGETQYF

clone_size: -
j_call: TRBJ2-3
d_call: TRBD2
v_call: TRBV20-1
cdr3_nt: TGCAGTGCTAGATCCGGGACTAGCGGGAGGGGACCAGATACGCAGTATTTT
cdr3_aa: CSARSGTSGRGPDTQYF

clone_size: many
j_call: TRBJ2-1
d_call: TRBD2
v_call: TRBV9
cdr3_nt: TGTGCCAGCAGCGAGACTAGCGGCTCCTACAATGAGCAGTTCTTC
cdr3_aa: CASSETSGSYNEQFF

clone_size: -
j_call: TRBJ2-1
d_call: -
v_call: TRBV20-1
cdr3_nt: TGCAGTGCTAGAGACTCGATCGGACGGTACAATGAGCAGTTCTTC
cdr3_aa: CSARDSIGRYNEQFF

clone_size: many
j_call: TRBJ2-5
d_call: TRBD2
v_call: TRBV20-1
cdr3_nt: TGCAGTGCTCAAGGACTAGCGGGAATTCAAGAGACCCAGTACTTC
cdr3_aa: CSAQGLAGIQETQYF

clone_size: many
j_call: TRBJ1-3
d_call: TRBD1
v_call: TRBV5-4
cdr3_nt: TGTGCCAGCAGCCGGGGGGGTACACAGGGGGCGATAAACACCATATATTTT
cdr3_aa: CASSRGGTQGAINTIYF

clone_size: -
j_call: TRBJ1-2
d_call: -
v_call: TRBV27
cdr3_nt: TGTGCCAGCAAGAAGTTGGGGCGCCCTGGCTACACCTTC
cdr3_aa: CASKKLGRPGYTF

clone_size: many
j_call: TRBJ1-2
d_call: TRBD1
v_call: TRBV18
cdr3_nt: TGTGCCAGCTCACCGACAGGGAACTATGGCTACACCTTC
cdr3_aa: CASSPTGNYGYTF

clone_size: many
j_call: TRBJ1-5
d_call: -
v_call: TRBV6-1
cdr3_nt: TGTGCCAGCAGTGTAACAGGCAATGGGCCCCAGCATTTT
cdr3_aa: CASSVTGNGPQHF

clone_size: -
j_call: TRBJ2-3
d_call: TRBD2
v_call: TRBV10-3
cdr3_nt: TGTGCCATCAGGGGCAGCGGGAGCGGGGCAGATACGCAGTATTTT
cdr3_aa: CAIRGSGSGADTQYF

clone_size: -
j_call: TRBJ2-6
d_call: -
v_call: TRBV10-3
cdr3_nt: TGTGCCATGAGAGGGGGATCTGGGGCCAACGTCCTGACTTTC
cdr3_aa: CAMRGGSGANVLTF

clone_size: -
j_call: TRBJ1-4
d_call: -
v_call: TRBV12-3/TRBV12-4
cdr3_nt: TGTGCCAGCAGTTTATTTCGGGGTTTTAATGAAAAACTGTTTTTT
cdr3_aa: CASSLFRGFNEKLFF

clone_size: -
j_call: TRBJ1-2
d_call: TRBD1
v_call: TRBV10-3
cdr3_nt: TGTGCCATCAGTAGGACAGGGTGGTATAACTATGGCTACACCTTC
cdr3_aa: CAISRTGWYNYGYTF

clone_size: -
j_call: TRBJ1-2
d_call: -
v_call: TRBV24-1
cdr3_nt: TGTGCCACCAGTGATCACAGACGATTGGGTTATGGCTACACCTTC
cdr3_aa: CATSDHRRLGYGYTF

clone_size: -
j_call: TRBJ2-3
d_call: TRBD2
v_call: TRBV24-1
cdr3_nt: TGTGTCACCAGTGATCCTCTAGCGGGAGGAAGGGATACGCAGTATTTT
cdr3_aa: CVTSDPLAGGRDTQYF

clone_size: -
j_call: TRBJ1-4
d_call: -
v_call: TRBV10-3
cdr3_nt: TGTGCCTTCAGTGACCCCACGCCGGGGGCCGAAAAACTGTTTTTT
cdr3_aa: CAFSDPTPGAEKLFF

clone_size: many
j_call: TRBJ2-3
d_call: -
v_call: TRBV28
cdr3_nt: TGTGCCAGCAGTTTGAGTAACACAGATACGCAGTATTTT
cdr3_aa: CASSLSNTDTQYF

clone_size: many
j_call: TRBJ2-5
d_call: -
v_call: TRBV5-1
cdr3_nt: TGCGCCAGCAGCGCACCCCCGGGGTACCAAGAGACCCAGTACTTC
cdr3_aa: CASSAPPGYQETQYF

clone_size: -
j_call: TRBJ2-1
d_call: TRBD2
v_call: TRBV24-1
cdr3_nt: TGTGCCACCAGTGATGCTAGCGGGGCCTACAATGAGCAGTTCTTC
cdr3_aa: CATSDASGAYNEQFF

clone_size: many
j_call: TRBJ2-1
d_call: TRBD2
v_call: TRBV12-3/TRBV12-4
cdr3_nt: TGTGCCAGCAGCCCCCTGACTAGCGGGAGGGCCTATGAGCAGTTCTTC
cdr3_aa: CASSPLTSGRAYEQFF

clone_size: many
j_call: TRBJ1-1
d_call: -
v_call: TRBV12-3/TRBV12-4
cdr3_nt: TGTGCCAGCAGTTTAGCGCAAGGAGATTGGACTGAAGCTTTCTTT
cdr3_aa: CASSLAQGDWTEAFF

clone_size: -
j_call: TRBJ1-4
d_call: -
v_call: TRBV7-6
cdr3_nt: TGTGCCAGCAGCTTATCGTACAGGTCAACTAATGAAAAACTGTTTTTT
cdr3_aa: CASSLSYRSTNEKLFF

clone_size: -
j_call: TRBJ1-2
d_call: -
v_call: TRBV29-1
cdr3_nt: TGCAGCGGGGGGGGCCAATCAAGCTATGGCTACACCTTC
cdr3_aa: CSGGGQSSYGYTF

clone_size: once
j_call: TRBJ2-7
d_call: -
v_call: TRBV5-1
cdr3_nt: TGCGCCAGCAGCTTGATGTCAGCAAGCTCCTACGAGCAGTACTTC
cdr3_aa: CASSLMSASSYEQYF

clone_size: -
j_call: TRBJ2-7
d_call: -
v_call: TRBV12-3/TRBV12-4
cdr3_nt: TGTGTCAGCCTACTATACAATGAGCAGTACTTC
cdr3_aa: CVSLLYNEQYF

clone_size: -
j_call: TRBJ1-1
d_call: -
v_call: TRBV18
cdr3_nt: TGTGCCAGCTCACCGTCGGGGGCGAGGAACACTGAAGCTTTCTTT
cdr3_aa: CASSPSGARNTEAFF

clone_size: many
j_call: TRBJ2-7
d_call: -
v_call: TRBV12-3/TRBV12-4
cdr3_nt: TGTGCCAGCAGTTTGGGGCGGCGAGTTCCCGAGCAGTACTTC
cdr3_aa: CASSLGRRVPEQYF

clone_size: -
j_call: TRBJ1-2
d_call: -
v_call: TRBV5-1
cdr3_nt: TGCGCCAGCAGCCCTTCGGGAGGGAACTATGGCTGCACCTTC
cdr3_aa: CASSPSGGNYGCTF

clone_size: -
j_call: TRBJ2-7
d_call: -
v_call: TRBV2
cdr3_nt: TGTGCCAGCAGTGATCGGGGAGGCCCCTACGAGCAGTACTTC
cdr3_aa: CASSDRGGPYEQYF

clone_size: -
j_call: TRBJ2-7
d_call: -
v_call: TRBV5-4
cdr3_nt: TGTGCCAGCAGCTTTTGGGGACGCGAGCAGTACTTC
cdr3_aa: CASSFWGREQYF

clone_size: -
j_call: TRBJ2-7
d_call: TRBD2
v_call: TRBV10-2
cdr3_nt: TGCGCCAGCAGTGTGGCTAGCGGTTCCTACGAGCAGTACTTC
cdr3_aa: CASSVASGSYEQYF

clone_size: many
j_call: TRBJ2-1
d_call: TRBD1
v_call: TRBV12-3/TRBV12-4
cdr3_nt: TGTGCCAGCAGGACAGGGGACAATGAGCAGTTCTTC
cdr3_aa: CASRTGDNEQFF

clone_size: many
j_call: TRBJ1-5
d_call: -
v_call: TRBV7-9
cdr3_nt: TGTGCCAGCAGCTTAGACAGTTTCAATCAGCCCCAGCATTTT
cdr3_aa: CASSLDSFNQPQHF

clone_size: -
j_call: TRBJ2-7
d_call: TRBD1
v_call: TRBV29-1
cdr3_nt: TGCAGCGTTGAAGGGGGACAGGGCACCTACGAGCAGTACTTC
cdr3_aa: CSVEGGQGTYEQYF

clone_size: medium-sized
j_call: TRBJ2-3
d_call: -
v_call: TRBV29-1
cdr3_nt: TGCAGCGTTGGTGAGGGGGTCAGTACCGATACGCAGTATTTT
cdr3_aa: CSVGEGVSTDTQYF

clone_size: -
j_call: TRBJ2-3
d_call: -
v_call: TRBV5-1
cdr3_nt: TGCGCCAGCAGCCCGTTGCCAGATACGCAGTATTTT
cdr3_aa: CASSPLPDTQYF

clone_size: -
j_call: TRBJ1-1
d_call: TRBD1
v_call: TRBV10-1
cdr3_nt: TGCGCCAGCAGTGTGGGACAGCGGAACACTGAAGCTTTCTTT
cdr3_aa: CASSVGQRNTEAFF

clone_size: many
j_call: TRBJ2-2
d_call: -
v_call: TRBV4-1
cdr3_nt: TGCGCCAGCAGCCAGATGGGGGCCGGGGAGCTGTTTTTT
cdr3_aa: CASSQMGAGELFF

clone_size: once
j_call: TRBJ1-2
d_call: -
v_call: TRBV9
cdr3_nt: TGTGCCAGCAGCGTAAAGGAGGGCTACACCTTC
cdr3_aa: CASSVKEGYTF

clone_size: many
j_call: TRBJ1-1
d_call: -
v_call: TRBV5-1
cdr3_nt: TGCGCCAGCAGCCCGCTAGAGGGAATGCCTGAAGCTTTCTTT
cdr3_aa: CASSPLEGMPEAFF

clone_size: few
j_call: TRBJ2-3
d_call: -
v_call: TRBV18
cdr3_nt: TGTGCCAGCTCACCGGGCGGCCTCACAGATACGCAGTATTTT
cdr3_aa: CASSPGGLTDTQYF

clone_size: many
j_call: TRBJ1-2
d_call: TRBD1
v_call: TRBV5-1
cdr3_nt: TGCGCCAGCAGCAGGACAGGGGGCATGGCGGAAGGCTACACCTTC
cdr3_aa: CASSRTGGMAEGYTF

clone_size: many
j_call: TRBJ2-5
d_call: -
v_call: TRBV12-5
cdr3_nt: TGTGCTAGTGGTTTGGGGCTAGAGACCCAGTACTTC
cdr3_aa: CASGLGLETQYF

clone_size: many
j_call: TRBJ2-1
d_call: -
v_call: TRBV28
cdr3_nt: TGTGCCAGCAGTTTGGGGCGACGGGGCTGGAATGAGCAGTTCTTC
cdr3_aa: CASSLGRRGWNEQFF

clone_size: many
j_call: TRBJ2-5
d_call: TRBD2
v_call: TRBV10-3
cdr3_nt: TGTGCCATCAGTGAGTCGGCGGGGGGGGAGACCCAGTACTTC
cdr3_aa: CAISESAGGETQYF

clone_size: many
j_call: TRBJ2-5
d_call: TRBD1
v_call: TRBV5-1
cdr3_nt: TGCGCCAGCAGCTCTGGACAGGGGAAAGAGACCCAGTACTTC
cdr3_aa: CASSSGQGKETQYF